Listed below are T cell receptor beta chains from one sample, sequenced in a study of PD-L1 blockade in urothelial cancer. Sequenced by immunoSEQ multiplex PCR; TCRdb stores in-frame clones only, minus some. This repertoire shows some 40,000 clones, 82% found once; its top ten account for around 20%. The material was PBMCs, obtained around atezolizumab (anti-PD-L1) treatment. The receptors were gathered from a man in his sixties with urothelial cancer. The CDR3 runs from the conserved cysteine through the conserved F or W. A D gene is named only where the DNA matches it firmly. Clone size is stated in some rows and not others, as once, few, many or a class when expanded.

TRBJ2-5 | TRBV7-2 | . | . | CASSLVLDETQYF | TGTGCCAGCAGCTTAGTACTAGACGAGACCCAGTACTTC
TRBJ1-3 | TRBV28 | . | . | CASSSGQISGNTIYF | TGTGCCAGCAGTTCGGGACAAATCTCTGGAAACACCATATATTTT
TRBJ2-2 | TRBV2 | . | TRBD1 | CASYPGQGGTGELFF | TGTGCCAGCTACCCGGGACAGGGCGGGACCGGGGAGCTGTTTTTT
TRBJ2-5 | TRBV18 | . | . | CASSPPSSEETQYF | TGTGCCAGCTCACCACCCTCCAGCGAAGAGACCCAGTACTTC
TRBJ2-3 | TRBV29-1 | . | TRBD2 | CSVHLTSAITDTQYF | TGCAGCGTTCACCTTACTAGCGCGATCACAGATACGCAGTATTTT
TRBJ1-2 | TRBV13 | few | . | CASGFARGDYGYTF | TGTGCCAGCGGGTTCGCTAGGGGCGACTATGGCTACACCTTC
TRBJ1-2 | TRBV29-1 | . | . | CSDGGVGGYTF | TGCAGCGACGGGGGGGTGGGCGGCTACACCTTC
TRBJ2-7 | TRBV6-6 | . | . | CASSFGQSRGYEQYF | TGTGCCAGCAGTTTTGGACAGTCAAGAGGGTACGAGCAGTACTTC
TRBJ2-7 | TRBV5-6 | . | TRBD1 | CASSVGTGAYEQYF | TGTGCCAGCAGCGTCGGGACAGGGGCCTACGAGCAGTACTTC
TRBJ1-6 | TRBV7-9 | . | TRBD1 | CASSSGTGSSYNSPLHF | TGTGCCAGCAGCTCCGGGACAGGGAGCTCCTATAATTCACCCCTCCACTTT
TRBJ2-3 | TRBV27 | . | TRBD2 | CASSLWAGGGTDTQYF | TGTGCCAGCAGTTTATGGGCGGGAGGAGGCACAGATACGCAGTATTTT
TRBJ1-4 | TRBV7-2 | . | . | CASSSGGEKLFF | TGTGCCAGCAGCTCCGGGGGTGAAAAACTGTTTTTT
TRBJ1-5 | TRBV6-1 | . | . | CASSEWQASNQPQHF | TGTGCCAGCAGTGAATGGCAGGCCAGCAATCAGCCCCAGCATTTT
TRBJ2-3 | TRBV11-2 | once | TRBD1 | CASSFWDRGADTQYF | TGTGCCAGCAGCTTTTGGGACAGGGGAGCAGATACGCAGTATTTT
TRBJ1-5 | TRBV2 | few | . | CASSLQQGGNQPQHF | TGTGCCAGCAGTCTCCAACAGGGAGGCAATCAGCCCCAGCATTTT
TRBJ1-2 | TRBV2 | once | TRBD1 | CASRETGEMRLGYGYTF | TGTGCCAGCAGGGAGACAGGGGAGATGCGACTGGGCTATGGCTACACCTTC
TRBJ2-7 | TRBV27 | . | TRBD1 | CASSAAGTGSRKEQYF | TGTGCCAGCAGTGCGGCCGGGACAGGGAGTCGTAAGGAGCAGTACTTC
TRBJ1-5 | TRBV6-6 | few | . | CASIKRTEGRNQPQHF | TGTGCCAGCATTAAAAGGACAGAAGGTCGGAATCAGCCCCAGCATTTT
TRBJ2-2 | TRBV2 | . | . | CASSNSRGGELFF | TGTGCCAGCAGTAACAGTCGGGGGGGGGAGCTGTTTTTT
TRBJ1-6 | TRBV9 | . | TRBD1 | CASSIRDRGGSPLHF | TGTGCCAGCAGCATCCGGGACAGGGGAGGCTCACCCCTCCACTTT
TRBJ1-4 | TRBV4-1 | . | . | CASSQTSTGFEKLFF | TGCGCCAGCAGCCAGACGTCGACGGGTTTCGAAAAACTGTTTTTT
TRBJ2-1 | TRBV13 | . | TRBD2 | CASRGPGTGPDLSGGAIYNEQFF | TGTGCCAGCAGGGGCCCCGGGACAGGGCCGGATCTTAGCGGGGGGGCCATCTACAATGAGCAGTTCTTC
TRBJ1-6 | TRBV5-6 | . | TRBD1 | CASSKGTGTVNSPLHF | TGTGCCAGCAGCAAAGGGACAGGGACAGTCAATTCACCCCTCCACTTT
TRBJ1-4 | TRBV19 | . | . | CASSRTGTSNRDGEKLFF | TGTGCCAGTAGCCGAACCGGGACATCTAACCGCGATGGTGAAAAACTGTTTTTT
TRBJ1-4 | TRBV6-1 | . | TRBD1 | CASSGTALWEKLFF | TGTGCCAGCAGCGGGACAGCCCTGTGGGAAAAACTGTTTTTT
TRBJ2-1 | TRBV18 | . | . | CASSPEGHKQFF | TGTGCCAGCTCACCCGAGGGACACAAGCAGTTCTTC
TRBJ1-5 | TRBV19 | . | TRBD1 | CASRTIMDRGGNQPQHF | TGTGCCAGCAGGACCATAATGGACAGGGGGGGCAATCAGCCCCAGCATTTT
TRBJ1-5 | TRBV19 | . | . | CASSIGVRGGAPHQPQHF | TGTGCCAGTAGTATCGGGGTTAGAGGGGGGGCACCACATCAGCCCCAGCATTTT
TRBJ1-1 | TRBV15 | . | TRBD1 | CATSSNTGQPNTEAFF | TGTGCCACCAGCAGTAATACGGGACAGCCGAACACTGAAGCTTTCTTT
TRBJ2-7 | TRBV5-4 | . | TRBD2 | CASSLSGTSGYEQYF | TGTGCCAGCAGCTTGTCCGGGACTAGCGGGTACGAGCAGTACTTC
TRBJ2-7 | TRBV7-3 | . | TRBD1 | CASKDRGYEQYF | TGTGCCAGCAAGGACAGGGGGTACGAGCAGTACTTC
TRBJ2-3 | TRBV11-3 | . | . | CASSLAVAGAVTDTQYF | TGTGCCAGCAGCTTAGCCGTCGCGGGGGCCGTCACAGATACGCAGTATTTT
TRBJ1-1 | TRBV19 | . | . | CASSMSDMNTEAFF | TGTGCCAGTAGTATGTCAGACATGAACACTGAAGCTTTCTTT
TRBJ1-4 | TRBV9 | . | . | CASSPYRVGYEKLFF | TGTGCCAGCAGCCCCTACAGGGTGGGTTATGAAAAACTGTTTTTT
TRBJ1-1 | TRBV6-1 | . | TRBD1 | CASSVSGQGGTEAFF | TGTGCCAGCAGTGTGTCGGGACAGGGTGGGACTGAAGCTTTCTTT